Following are 24 T cell receptor beta chains from one sample sequenced in a study of T cell responses to AZD1222 COVID-19 vaccine. The method was immunoSEQ multiplex PCR; TCRdb's version includes in-frame clones alone and lacks a portion of them. The sample comprises about 70,000 clones, 88% of which are singletons, and 4.8% rests with the top ten. The input for sequencing was peripheral blood, taken 28 days after the second dose of the MenACWY control vaccine. The source is an adult who received the MenACWY meningococcal vaccine as a control.

For the CDR3, the DNA is TGTGCCAGCAGCTTAGATTATGGGAGAGTCTTCGCGCAAGAGACCCAGTACTTC. It specifies CASSLDYGRVFAQETQYF. The rearrangement joins TRBV11-2 to TRBJ2-5; possible D gene TRBD2, 5 bases. Trimming took 0 bases from V and 2 from J, leaving 19 bases between them. The CDR3 contains 18 residues. Looked up from germline, CDR1 is SGHAT and CDR2 is FQNNGV. The full variable domain, its missing parts supplied by reference TRBV11-2 and TRBJ2-5, is EAGVAQSPRYKIIEKRQSVAFWCNPISGHATLYWYQQILGQGPKLLIQFQNNGVVDDSQLPKDRFSAERLKGVDSTLKIQPAKLEDSAVYLCASSLDYGRVFAQETQYFGPGTRLLVL.

The genes are TRBV5-5 and TRBJ2-7; 13 nucleotides agree with TRBD2. Trimming cost V 3 bases and J 7 bases; bases outside gene matches: 7. This CDR3 has 15 residues. Germline assignment: CDR1 SGHKS and CDR2 YYEKEE (reference sequence). This CDR3 reads CASSSLAGGPREQYF. The CDR3 region has the DNA TGTGCCAGCAGCTCACTAGCGGGAGGGCCTAGGGAGCAGTACTTC.

The chain links TRBV28 to TRBJ1-5; 9 positions agree with TRBD1. Per the germline V gene, CDR1 is MDHEN and CDR2 is SYDVKM. V lost 5 bases to trimming and J lost 3 bases; unmatched junction nucleotides: 8. The CDR3 is 16 residues long. CDR3 nucleotides: TGTGCCAGCAGTGTTAGGACAGGGGTCCTCAATCAGCCCCAGCATTTT. This sequence encodes CASSVRTGVLNQPQHF.

This clone was recorded once. The V call is TRBV5-1, the J call TRBJ2-3; TRBD2 matches 12 bases. The CDR3 is made up of 15 amino acids. CDR1 and CDR2 (germline): SGHRS, YFSETQ. V shed 4 bases and J 5 bases; nucleotides not matched to a gene: 5. The CDR3 DNA follows: TGCGCCAGCAGCCTGACTAGCGGGAGACTAGATACGCAGTATTTT. It codes for CASSLTSGRLDTQYF.

V gene TRBV21-1 combines with J gene TRBJ2-7; the table names TRBD2, a call not compared with the DNA. TRBV21-1 is marked as a pseudogene. The CDR3 contains 15 residues. The CDR3 reads CASSKGRTVPYEQYF. CDR3 coding DNA: TGTGCCAGCAGCAAAGGGCGGACTGTACCGTACGAGCAGTACTTC.

The chain uses TRBV6-5 and TRBJ2-3; D is ambiguous. From germline, CDR1 is MNHEY and CDR2 SVGAGI. The CDR3 contains 14 residues. V was clipped by 2 bases and J by 6 bases, with 12 bases between them. CDR3 DNA: TGTGCCAGCAGTTACAAGGGTGCTCCCGATACGCAGTATTTT. Its protein product is CASSYKGAPDTQYF.

This sequence joins TRBV29-1 and TRBJ1-5; TRBD1 matches 8 bases. The V gene's germline CDR1 is SQVTM and CDR2 ANQGSEA. Trimming cost V 4 bases and J 3 bases; bases outside gene matches: 14. This CDR3 has 17 amino acids. The CDR3 sequence: CSVGGMDRARLNQPQHF. CDR3 sequence (DNA): TGCAGCGTTGGGGGAATGGACAGGGCCCGACTCAATCAGCCCCAGCATTTT.

V is TRBV12-3 or TRBV12-4 and J is TRBJ2-7; TRBD1 might be the D (5 bases). This CDR3 has 13 amino acids. Trimming removed 7 bases at V and 12 bases at J, with 22 bases between. CDR3 DNA: TGTGCCAGCACCTTATCGGAAGGGGTAGGGGCGTACTTC. Encoded protein: CASTLSEGVGAYF.

The V and J genes are TRBV11-3 and TRBJ2-1; 7 bases align to TRBD2. The CDR3 loop spans 13 amino acids. Germline lookup yields CDR1 SGHNT and CDR2 YENEEA. The ends lost 5 bases at V and 9 bases at J; junction bases unmatched: 7. The CDR3 here is CASSLTGGSEQFF. The CDR3 DNA reads TGTGCCAGCAGCCTAACCGGGGGGAGTGAGCAGTTCTTC.

The chain uses TRBV12-3 or TRBV12-4 and TRBJ1-2; D not resolved. The CDR3 contains 9 residues. This chain's CDR3 is CDRNYGYTF. The CDR3 DNA sequence: TGTGACAGAAACTATGGCTACACCTTC.

The V call is TRBV14, the J call TRBJ1-2; 8 bases are a match to TRBD1. The CDR3 runs 16 residues. V lost 1 base to trimming and J lost 0 bases; unmatched junction nucleotides: 4. Germline CDR1 SGHDN, CDR2 FVKESK. In nucleotides, the CDR3 is TGTGCCAGCAGCCAAGGACAGGGGTATTCTAACTATGGCTACACCTTC. It is translated as CASSQGQGYSNYGYTF.

The chain uses TRBV5-1 and TRBJ2-1; 11 positions match TRBD2. V was clipped by 1 base and J by 6 bases; unmatched bases: 3. Germline-derived CDR1 and CDR2 are SGHRS and YFSETQ. CDR3 length: 15 residues. The CDR3 bases are TGCGCCAGCAGCTTGACTAGCGGGAGTTCCAATGAGCAGTTCTTC. Its protein product is CASSLTSGSSNEQFF.

V gene TRBV9 combines with J gene TRBJ2-7; D uncertain. Germline V CDR1 and CDR2: SGDLS, YYNGEE. The germline V and J ends were trimmed by 0 bases and 3 bases, with 10 bases remaining between them. The CDR3 runs to 14 residues. The CDR3 region is CASSVEGNDYEQYF. CDR3 DNA sequence: TGTGCCAGCAGCGTAGAAGGGAATGACTACGAGCAGTACTTC.

This chain links TRBV14 with TRBJ1-1; tentative D call: TRBD1 (6 bases). CDR1 and CDR2 from the germline V gene are SGHDN and FVKESK. This CDR3 has 14 amino acids. Trimming pared 4 bases from V and 3 bases from J, leaving 12 bases between. The DNA for the CDR3 is TGTGCCAGCAGCCGACAGGCGGCGGACACTGAAGCTTTCTTT. Its translation: CASSRQAADTEAFF.

The J gene is TRBJ2-2, the V gene TRBV3-1 (or the pseudogene TRBV3-2), with D possibly being TRBD2 (5 bases). The germline V and J ends were trimmed by 3 bases and 3 bases, with 11 bases remaining between them. In germline, CDR1 is LGHDT, CDR2 YNNKEL (reference sequence). The CDR3 is 15 residues long. CDR3 in DNA: TGTGCCAGCAGCCATCAGTCCGGGGACACCGGGGAGCTGTTTTTT. It yields the protein CASSHQSGDTGELFF.

The chain has TRBV2 and TRBJ1-3; no firm D call. The germline V and J ends were trimmed by 4 bases and 2 bases, with 9 bases remaining between them. The CDR3 is 14 residues long. Germline CDR1 reads SNHLY; CDR2 reads FYNNEI. CDR3 residues: CASSARVTGNTIYF. CDR3 DNA sequence: TGTGCCAGCAGTGCTCGTGTCACTGGAAACACCATATATTTT. Using reference TRBV2 and TRBJ1-3 for the parts outside the CDR3, the full variable domain is EPEVTQTPSHQVTQMGQEVILRCVPISNHLYFYWYRQILGQKVEFLVSFYNNEISEKSEIFDDQFSVERPDGSNFTLKIRSTKLEDSAMYFCASSARVTGNTIYFGEGSWLTVV.

This rearrangement joins TRBV7-9 to TRBJ2-1; tentative D call: TRBD2 (7 bases). The CDR3 loop spans 14 amino acids. Per germline, CDR1 SEHNR and CDR2 FQNEAQ (reference sequence). Deletions cut 0 bases from V and 10 bases from J, with 13 bases between. The CDR3 reads CASSLAGGPSEQFF. CDR3 DNA sequence: TGTGCCAGCAGCTTAGCGGGGGGGCCTTCAGAGCAGTTCTTC.

This clone has only one observation. This rearrangement joins TRBV2 to TRBJ1-5; the D gene is possibly TRBD1 (5 bases). The CDR3 sequence is 14 residues long. Deletions cut 6 bases from V and 5 bases from J, with 14 bases between. Germline V gives CDR1 SNHLY, CDR2 FYNNEI. CDR3 region: CASSAGVGYQPQHF. CDR3 bases: TGTGCCAGCAGCGCGGGGGTGGGCTATCAGCCCCAGCATTTT. The whole variable domain, filled in from reference TRBV2 and TRBJ1-5, reads EPEVTQTPSHQVTQMGQEVILRCVPISNHLYFYWYRQILGQKVEFLVSFYNNEISEKSEIFDDQFSVERPDGSNFTLKIRSTKLEDSAMYFCASSAGVGYQPQHFGDGTRLSIL.

This clone was seen just once. The chain combines TRBV5-8 with TRBJ2-5; 10 nucleotides line up with TRBD1. The V gene's germline CDR1 is SGHTS and CDR2 YDEGEE. The CDR3 spans 15 residues. After removal of 0 bases from V and 5 bases from J, the junction contained 4 bases not matched to a gene. The DNA for the CDR3 is TGTGCCAGCAGCTTGGAAGGACAGGGGGGGGAGACCCAGTACTTC. Translated, it gives CASSLEGQGGETQYF.

The gene calls are TRBV7-6 and TRBJ2-5; TRBD2 aligns across 11 bases. Unmatched junction bases numbered 9, after V lost 2 bases and J lost 4 bases. Germline CDR1 reads SGHVS; CDR2 reads FNYEAQ. This CDR3 is built from 17 residues. DNA for the CDR3: TGTGCCAGCAGCTTAAGGGGAACTAGCGGGAGTCGAGAGACCCAGTACTTC. Protein product: CASSLRGTSGSRETQYF.

V usage is TRBV5-6 and J usage is TRBJ2-7, with D perhaps TRBD1 or TRBD2 (5 bases each). The germline V gene encodes CDR1 SGHDT and CDR2 YYEEEE. CDR3 length: 15 residues. Deletions cut 4 bases from V and 0 bases from J, with 14 bases between. As DNA, the CDR3 is TGTGCCAGCAGCATCGGGACCCCTAGCTCCTACGAGCAGTACTTC. Translating gives CASSIGTPSSYEQYF.

The J gene is TRBJ2-7, the V gene TRBV3-1 (or the pseudogene TRBV3-2), with unresolved D. The V gene lost 4 bases and the J gene lost 1 base, with 14 bases spanning the gap. Germline values: CDR1 LGHDT, CDR2 YNNKEL (reference sequence). The CDR3 has 15 residues. CDR3 nucleotide sequence: TGTGCCAGCAGCCTCCCCTCCCTTTGGTCCTACGAGCAGTACTTC. It yields the protein CASSLPSLWSYEQYF.

The chain joins TRBV20-1 to TRBJ2-7; the D gene is possibly TRBD2 (7 bases). V lost 6 bases and J lost 0, with 21 bases in between. The germline V gene encodes CDR1 DFQATT and CDR2 SNEGSKA (reference sequence). The CDR3 totals 16 residues. The CDR3 sequence: CSASRGAGAHSYEQYF. CDR3 in DNA: TGCAGTGCCAGTCGAGGGGCGGGGGCCCACTCCTACGAGCAGTACTTC.

The genes are TRBV19 and TRBJ1-2; the D gene is possibly TRBD1 (5 bases). The CDR3 extends over 12 amino acids. V was trimmed by 9 bases and J by 2 bases, leaving 10 bases between them. Germline lookup yields CDR1 LNHDA and CDR2 SQIVND (reference sequence). CDR3 protein: CASRGDNYGYTF. CDR3 DNA sequence: TGTGCCAGCCGGGGGGACAACTATGGCTACACCTTC.